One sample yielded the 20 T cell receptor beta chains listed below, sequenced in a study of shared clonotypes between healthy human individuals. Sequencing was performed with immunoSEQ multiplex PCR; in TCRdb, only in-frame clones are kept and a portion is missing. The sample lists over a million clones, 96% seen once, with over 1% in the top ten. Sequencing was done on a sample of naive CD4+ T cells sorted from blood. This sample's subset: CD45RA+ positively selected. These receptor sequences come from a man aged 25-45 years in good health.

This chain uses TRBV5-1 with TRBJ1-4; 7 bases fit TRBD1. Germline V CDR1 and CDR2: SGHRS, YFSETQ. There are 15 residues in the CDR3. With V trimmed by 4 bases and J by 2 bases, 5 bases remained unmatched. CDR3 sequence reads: CASSNPQGTNEKLFF. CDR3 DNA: TGCGCCAGCAGCAACCCACAGGGGACTAATGAAAAACTGTTTTTT.

This CDR3 is CASSFGTRGYEQYF. CDR3 sequence (DNA): TGTGCCAGCAGCTTCGGGACTAGGGGTTACGAGCAGTACTTC. The rearrangement joins TRBV5-4 to TRBJ2-7; the match to TRBD2 covers 8 bases. The J segment lost 4 bases and the V segment lost 2 bases, leaving 5 bases of the junction unmatched. This CDR3 spans 14 amino acids. From germline, CDR1 is SGHNT and CDR2 YYREEE (reference sequence).

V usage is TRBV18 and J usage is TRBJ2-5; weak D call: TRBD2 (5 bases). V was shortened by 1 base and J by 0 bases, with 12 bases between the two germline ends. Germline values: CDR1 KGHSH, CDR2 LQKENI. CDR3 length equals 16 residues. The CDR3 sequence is CASSPLGGGNQETQYF. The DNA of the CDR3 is TGTGCCAGCTCACCACTGGGCGGAGGTAACCAAGAGACCCAGTACTTC.

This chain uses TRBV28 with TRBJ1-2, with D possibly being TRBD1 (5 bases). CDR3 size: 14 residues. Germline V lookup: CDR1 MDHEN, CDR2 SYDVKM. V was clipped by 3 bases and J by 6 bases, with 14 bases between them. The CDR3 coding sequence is TGTGCCAGCAGTTTTGGGGCACGGGGAGATGGCTACACCTTC. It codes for CASSFGARGDGYTF.

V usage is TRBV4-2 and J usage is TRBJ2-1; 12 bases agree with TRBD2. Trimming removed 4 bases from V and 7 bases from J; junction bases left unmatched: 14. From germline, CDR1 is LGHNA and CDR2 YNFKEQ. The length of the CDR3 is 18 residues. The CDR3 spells CASSRELRLAGVSNEQFF. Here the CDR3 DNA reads TGTGCCAGCAGCCGAGAACTCCGACTAGCGGGAGTATCAAATGAGCAGTTCTTC.

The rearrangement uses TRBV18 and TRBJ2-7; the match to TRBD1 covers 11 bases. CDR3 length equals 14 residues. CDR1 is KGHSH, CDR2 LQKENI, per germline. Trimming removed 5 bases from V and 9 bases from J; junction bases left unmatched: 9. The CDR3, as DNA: TGTGCCAGCTCATCAACCGGGACAGGGGGAGGGCAGTACTTC. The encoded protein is CASSSTGTGGGQYF. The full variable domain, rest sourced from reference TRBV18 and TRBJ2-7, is NAGVMQNPRHLVRRRGQEARLRCSPMKGHSHVYWYRQLPEEGLKFMVYLQKENIIDESGMPKERFSAEFPKEGPSILRIQQVVRGDSAAYFCASSSTGTGGGQYFGPGTRLTVT.

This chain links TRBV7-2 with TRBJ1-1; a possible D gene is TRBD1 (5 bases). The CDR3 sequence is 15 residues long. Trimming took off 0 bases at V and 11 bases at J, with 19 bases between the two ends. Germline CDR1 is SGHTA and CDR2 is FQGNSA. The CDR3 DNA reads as TGTGCCAGCAGCTTAGCCCCGGCGGAGCTGGGGGATGCTTTCTTT. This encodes CASSLAPAELGDAFF. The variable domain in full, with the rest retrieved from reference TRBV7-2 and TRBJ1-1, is GAGVSQSPSNKVTEKGKDVELRCDPISGHTALYWYRQSLGQGLEFLIYFQGNSAPDKSGLPSDRFSAERTGGSVSTLTIQRTQQEDSAVYLCASSLAPAELGDAFFGQGTRLTVV.

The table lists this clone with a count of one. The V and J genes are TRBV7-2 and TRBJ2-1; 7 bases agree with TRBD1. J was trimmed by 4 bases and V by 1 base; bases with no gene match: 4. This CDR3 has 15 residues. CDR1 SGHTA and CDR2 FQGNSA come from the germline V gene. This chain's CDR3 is CASSLEGAFYNEQFF. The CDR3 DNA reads TGTGCCAGCAGCTTAGAGGGGGCTTTTTACAATGAGCAGTTCTTC.

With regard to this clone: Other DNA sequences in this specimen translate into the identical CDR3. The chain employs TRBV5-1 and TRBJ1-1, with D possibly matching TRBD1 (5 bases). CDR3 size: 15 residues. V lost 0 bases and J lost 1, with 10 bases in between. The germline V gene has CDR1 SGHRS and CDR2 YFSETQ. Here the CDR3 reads CASSLAGRENTEAFF. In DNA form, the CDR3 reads TGCGCCAGCAGCTTGGCCGGCAGGGAGAACACTGAAGCTTTCTTT.

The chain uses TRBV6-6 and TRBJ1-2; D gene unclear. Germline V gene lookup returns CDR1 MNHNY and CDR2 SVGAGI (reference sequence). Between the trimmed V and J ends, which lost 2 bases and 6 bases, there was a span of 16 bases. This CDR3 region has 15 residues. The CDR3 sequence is CASSYQAGRGDGYTF. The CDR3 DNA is TGTGCCAGCAGTTACCAAGCGGGCCGCGGTGATGGCTACACCTTC.

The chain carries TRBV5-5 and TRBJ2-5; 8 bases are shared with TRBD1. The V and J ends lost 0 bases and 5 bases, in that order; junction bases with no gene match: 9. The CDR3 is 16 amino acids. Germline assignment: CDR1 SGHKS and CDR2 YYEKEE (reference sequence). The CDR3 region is CASSLERTGLGETQYF. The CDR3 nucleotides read TGTGCCAGCAGCTTGGAAAGGACAGGGCTTGGGGAGACCCAGTACTTC.

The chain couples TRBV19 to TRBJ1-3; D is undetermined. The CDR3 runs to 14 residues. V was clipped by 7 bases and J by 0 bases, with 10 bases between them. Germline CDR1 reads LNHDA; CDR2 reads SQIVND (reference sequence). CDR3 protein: CASKDRFSGNTIYF. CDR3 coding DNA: TGTGCCAGTAAGGATCGCTTCTCTGGAAACACCATATATTTT. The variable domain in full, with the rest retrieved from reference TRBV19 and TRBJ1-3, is DGGITQSPKYLFRKEGQNVTLSCEQNLNHDAMYWYRQDPGQGLRLIYYSQIVNDFQKGDIAEGYSVSREKKESFPLTVTSAQKNPTAFYLCASKDRFSGNTIYFGEGSWLTVV.

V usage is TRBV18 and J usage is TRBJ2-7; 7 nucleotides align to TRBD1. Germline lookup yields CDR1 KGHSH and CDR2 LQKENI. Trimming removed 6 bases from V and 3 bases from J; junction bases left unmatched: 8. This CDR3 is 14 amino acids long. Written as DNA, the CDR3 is TGTGCCAGCTCCTTAACAGGGGTGGACTACGAGCAGTACTTC. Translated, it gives CASSLTGVDYEQYF.

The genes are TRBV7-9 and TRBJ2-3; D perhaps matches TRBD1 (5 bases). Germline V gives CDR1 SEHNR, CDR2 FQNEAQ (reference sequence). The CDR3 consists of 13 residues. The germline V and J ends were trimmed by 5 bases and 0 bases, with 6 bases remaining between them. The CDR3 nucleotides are TGTGCCAGCAGCGGACAAAGCACAGATACGCAGTATTTT. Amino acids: CASSGQSTDTQYF.

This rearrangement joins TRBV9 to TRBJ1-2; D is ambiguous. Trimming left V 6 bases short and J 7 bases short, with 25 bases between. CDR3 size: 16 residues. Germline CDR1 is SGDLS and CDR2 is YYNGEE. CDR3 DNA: TGTGCCAGCAACGACCTTCCGGGCCACCTGGGAGCTGGCTACACCTTC. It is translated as CASNDLPGHLGAGYTF.

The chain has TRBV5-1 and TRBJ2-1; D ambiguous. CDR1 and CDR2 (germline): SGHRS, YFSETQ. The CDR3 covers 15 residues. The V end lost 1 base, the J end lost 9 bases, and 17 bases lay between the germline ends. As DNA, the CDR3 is TGCGCCAGCAGCTTGACCCAGAAAACTCCCACTGAGCAGTTCTTC. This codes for CASSLTQKTPTEQFF.

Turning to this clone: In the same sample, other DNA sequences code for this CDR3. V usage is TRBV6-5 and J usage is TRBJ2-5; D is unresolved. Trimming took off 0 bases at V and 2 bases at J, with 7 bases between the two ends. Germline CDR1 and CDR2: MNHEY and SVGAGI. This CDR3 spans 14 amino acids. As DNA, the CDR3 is TGTGCCAGCAGTTACTCGGGTGGACAAGAGACCCAGTACTTC. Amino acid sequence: CASSYSGGQETQYF.

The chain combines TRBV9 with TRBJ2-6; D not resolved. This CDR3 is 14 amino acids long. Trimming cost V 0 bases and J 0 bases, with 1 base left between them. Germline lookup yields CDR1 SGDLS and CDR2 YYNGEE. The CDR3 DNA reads TGTGCCAGCAGCGTAGACTCTGGGGCCAACGTCCTGACTTTC. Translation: CASSVDSGANVLTF.

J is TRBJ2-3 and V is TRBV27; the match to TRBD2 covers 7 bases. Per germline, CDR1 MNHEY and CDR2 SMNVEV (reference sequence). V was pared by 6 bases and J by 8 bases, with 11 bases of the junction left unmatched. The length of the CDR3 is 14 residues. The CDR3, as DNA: TGTGCCAGCAGGTTGGGGGGGGATCACTTTACGCAGTATTTT. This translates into CASRLGGDHFTQYF.

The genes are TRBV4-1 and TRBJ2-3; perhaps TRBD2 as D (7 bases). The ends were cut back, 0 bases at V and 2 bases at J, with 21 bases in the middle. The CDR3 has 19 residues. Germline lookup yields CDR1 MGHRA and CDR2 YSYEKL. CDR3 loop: CASSQDMGGLRDTTDTQYF. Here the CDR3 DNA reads TGCGCCAGCAGCCAAGATATGGGGGGGTTGCGGGACACCACAGATACGCAGTATTTT.